These 3 T cell receptor beta chains were sequenced from one sample in a study of shared clonotypes between healthy human individuals. Naive CD8 populations comprised CD45RO-negative cells positively selected for CCR7, excluding terminally differentiated effector memory CD45RA+ cells. TCRdb keeps only in-frame clones here, not all; method: immunoSEQ multiplex PCR. The repertoire holds hundreds of thousands of clones, with 95% to 98% as singletons. Sequencing was carried out using naive CD8+ T cells sorted from blood. These receptors all come from a man under 40 in good health.

The chain joins TRBV11-2 to TRBJ2-1, with a possible D match to TRBD2 (6 bases). Germline CDR1 reads SGHAT; CDR2 reads FQNNGV. Deletions cut 4 bases from V and 10 bases from J, with 17 bases between. This CDR3 contains 14 residues. In nucleotides, the CDR3 is TGTGCCAGCAGCTCCCGGGGCGGAGGGGACGAGCAGTTCTTC. Translating gives CASSSRGGGDEQFF.

The V gene is TRBV11-2, the J gene TRBJ2-7, with D perhaps matching TRBD1 (6 bases). The CDR3 runs 15 residues. Per germline, CDR1 SGHAT and CDR2 FQNNGV. The germline V and J ends were trimmed by 0 bases and 3 bases, with 12 bases remaining between them. The CDR3 loop is CASSLDRGRIYEQYF. Written as DNA, the CDR3 is TGTGCCAGCAGCTTAGACAGGGGCCGTATCTACGAGCAGTACTTC.

Here the CDR3 DNA reads TGTGCCAGCAGCGCGGACAGGGGACTGGTAGCCAAAAACATTCAGTACTTC. This gives the protein CASSADRGLVAKNIQYF. The chain uses TRBV7-2 and TRBJ2-4, with TRBD1 matching over 9 bases. The CDR3 extends over 17 amino acids. V lost 5 bases to trimming and J lost 0 bases; unmatched junction nucleotides: 8. Germline CDR1 and CDR2: SGHTA and FQGNSA.